This TCR beta chain was documented in a study of T cell responses to AZD1222 COVID-19 vaccine. Whole-study results and caveats: Only a handful of AZD1222 recipients, roughly six in all, had baseline seropositivity. White British ancestry dominated among donors, who included more females, and clonal diversity was possibly underestimated.

Data came from immunoSEQ multiplex PCR; TCRdb stores just in-frame clones and leaves some out. The sample lists about 93,000 clones, 89% occurring once. Only a few counts were recorded for this clone. Its antigen is not identified. This clonotype was sampled from an adult in good health. This material consisted of peripheral blood, taken on day 0 of MenACWY control vaccination.

CDR3 bases: TGTGCCAGCAGCTTAAGCCTATTAACACAGGGTACCCATGGCTACACCTTC. Translating gives CASSLSLLTQGTHGYTF. V gene TRBV5-6 combines with J gene TRBJ1-2; the D gene is possibly TRBD1 (6 bases). Germline V gene lookup returns CDR1 SGHDT and CDR2 YYEEEE. The V end lost 2 bases, the J end lost 6 bases, and 23 bases lay between the germline ends. This CDR3 is 17 amino acids long.